This is a list of T cell receptor beta chains from one sample in a study of human T cells and chemical hapten exposure. TCRdb re-analysed the RACE reads in MiXCR, keeping a single row per CDR3 protein. The sample contains roughly 360,000 distinct CDR3 sequences, roughly 5% of which appear only once. The material sequenced was whole blood, taken in connection with sensitization to the hapten diphenylcyclopropenone (DPC). Source of these receptors: a woman aged 45-60 years with alopecia areata. Some clones in this sample may be carry-over from other donors' samples. CDR3s include the opening cysteine and the closing phenylalanine or tryptophan.

CDR3	V	J
CASSLGQTLYTDTQYF	TRBV5-6	TRBJ2-3
CASSPALDQPQHF	TRBV12-3/TRBV12-4	TRBJ1-5
CSARASGPTDTQYF	TRBV20-1	TRBJ2-3
CASSYWAAASYEQYF	TRBV6-7	TRBJ2-7
CSARDGREAGGPMGEQFF	TRBV20-1	TRBJ2-1
CASSSSLMNTEAFF	TRBV27	TRBJ1-1
CSARRRGSTDTQYF	TRBV20-1	TRBJ2-3
CASSPGQAIEQYF	TRBV28	TRBJ2-7
CASSVVDRGSSYNEQFF	TRBV9	TRBJ2-1
CASTEAGGPDTQYF	TRBV28	TRBJ2-3
CSASPHLGAAYEQYF	TRBV20-1	TRBJ2-7
CASSSGVGGEQFF	TRBV12-3/TRBV12-4	TRBJ2-1
CASSRVMRTGELFF	TRBV3-1	TRBJ2-2
CASSAGRGTAKNIQYF	TRBV12-3/TRBV12-4	TRBJ2-4
CASWTGMSTDTQYF	TRBV2	TRBJ2-3
CASSSRLAGDYEQYF	TRBV27	TRBJ2-7
CASSAGPGIEKLFF	TRBV25-1	TRBJ1-4
CASSSLRLENEQFF	TRBV2	TRBJ2-1
CASSPAESNYGYTF	TRBV3-1	TRBJ1-2
CASSRTGGGSYNEQFF	TRBV12-3/TRBV12-4	TRBJ2-1
CSARLYGYTF	TRBV20-1	TRBJ1-2
CSGGGPSSTDTQYF	TRBV20-1	TRBJ2-3
CASKSGTENTEAFF	TRBV7-9	TRBJ1-1